The next 5 T cell receptor beta chains were all read from a single sample in a study of blood T cell repertoires in COVID-19. Repertoires were generated with immunoSEQ multiplex PCR, while TCRdb's copy carries only in-frame clones and drops some. This table has 100,000 to 150,000 clones, 70% to 80% appearing once. Material for sequencing was peripheral blood. These receptors all come from a man between 40 and 49 years old with active or convalescent COVID-19.

The chain uses TRBV5-6 and TRBJ1-4; 7 bases are a match to TRBD1. The CDR3 contains 16 residues. Per the germline V gene, CDR1 is SGHDT and CDR2 is YYEEEE. The V segment lost 0 bases and the J segment 8 bases; nucleotides outside the gene matches: 10. This CDR3 is CASSLARGTDGEKLFF. The CDR3 DNA reads TGTGCCAGCAGCTTGGCTCGAGGGACAGACGGGGAAAAACTGTTTTTT.

This chain connects TRBV7-2 to TRBJ2-7; 8 positions agree with TRBD1. Trimming took 1 base from V and 5 from J; bases not matched to a gene: 7. CDR3 size: 15 residues. Germline CDR1 reads SGHTA; CDR2 reads FQGNSA. This CDR3 is CASSLEVDRGHEQYF. In nucleotides, the CDR3 is TGTGCCAGCAGCTTAGAGGTTGACAGGGGTCACGAGCAGTACTTC.

V is TRBV2 and J is TRBJ1-2; D remains unclear. Trimming pared 6 bases from V and 4 bases from J, leaving 21 bases between. CDR1 and CDR2 from the germline V gene are SNHLY and FYNNEI. The CDR3 runs 16 residues. In nucleotides, the CDR3 is TGTGCCAGCAGCGCCGGCCGGGTCGATGAAGGCTATGGCTACACCTTC. Protein product: CASSAGRVDEGYGYTF.

Only one count was recorded for this clone. V usage is TRBV30 and J usage is TRBJ2-1; 13 bases map to TRBD2. The germline CDR1 and CDR2 sequences are GTSNPN and SVGIG (reference sequence). V dropped 5 bases and J dropped 8; count of bases not matched to a gene: 3. This CDR3 is built from 13 residues. The CDR3 protein is CAWGTSGNDEQFF. The CDR3 coding sequence is TGTGCCTGGGGGACTAGCGGGAACGATGAGCAGTTCTTC.

The V and J genes are TRBV12-2 and TRBJ2-1; the D call TRBD1 from the table was never checked on the DNA. TRBV12-2 is shown as a pseudogene. CDR3 length equals 18 residues. CDR3 DNA sequence: TGTGCAAGGCGCTCCACAGGGAATGAAGGCGGTACCTACAATGAGCAGTTCTTC. It codes for CARRSTGNEGGTYNEQFF.